The rows below give T cell receptor beta chains drawn from one sample of a study of cytomegalovirus exposure and HLA in healthy donors. Assay used: immunoSEQ multiplex PCR; TCRdb lists only in-frame clones, some missing. The table has about 90,000 clones, 70% to 85% seen once. Sequenced input: PBMCs. The receptors come from a man between 25 and 39 years old in good health and CMV-seropositive. Each CDR3 is given without its conserved first and last residue. Fields, in order: D gene, V gene, CDR3 protein. D genes are given only for firm matches.

D gene: -
V gene: TRBV5-1
CDR3 protein: ASSPGDSPSTDTQY

D gene: -
V gene: TRBV7-9
CDR3 protein: ASSSLRFRDTQY

D gene: -
V gene: TRBV29-1
CDR3 protein: SVVAGAGYGYT

D gene: TRBD2
V gene: TRBV2
CDR3 protein: ASSQSTTSGSYEQY

D gene: -
V gene: TRBV7-8
CDR3 protein: ASSLGGVPLNEQF

D gene: TRBD2
V gene: TRBV30
CDR3 protein: AWSNSGRAWNEQF

D gene: -
V gene: TRBV10-3
CDR3 protein: ATQGFQETQY

D gene: TRBD2
V gene: TRBV2
CDR3 protein: ASSARLAGSNEQF

D gene: -
V gene: TRBV19
CDR3 protein: ASSPHKNTEAF

D gene: TRBD2
V gene: TRBV5-1
CDR3 protein: ASAAGGAYEQY

D gene: TRBD1
V gene: TRBV5-4
CDR3 protein: ASSSDRASYGYT